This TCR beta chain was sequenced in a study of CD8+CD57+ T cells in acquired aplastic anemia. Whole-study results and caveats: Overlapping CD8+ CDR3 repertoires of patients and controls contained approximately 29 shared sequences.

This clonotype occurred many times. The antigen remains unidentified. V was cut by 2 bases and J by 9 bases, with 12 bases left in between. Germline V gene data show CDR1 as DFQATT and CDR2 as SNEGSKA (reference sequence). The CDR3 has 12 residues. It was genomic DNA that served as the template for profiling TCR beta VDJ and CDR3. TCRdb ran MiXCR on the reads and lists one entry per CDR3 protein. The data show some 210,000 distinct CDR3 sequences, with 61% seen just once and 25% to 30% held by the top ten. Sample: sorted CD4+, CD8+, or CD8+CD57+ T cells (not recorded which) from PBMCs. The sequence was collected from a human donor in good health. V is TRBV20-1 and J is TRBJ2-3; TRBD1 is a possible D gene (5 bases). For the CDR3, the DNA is TGCAGTGCTAGAACACTCCCAGGGACGCAGTATTTT. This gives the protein CSARTLPGTQYF.